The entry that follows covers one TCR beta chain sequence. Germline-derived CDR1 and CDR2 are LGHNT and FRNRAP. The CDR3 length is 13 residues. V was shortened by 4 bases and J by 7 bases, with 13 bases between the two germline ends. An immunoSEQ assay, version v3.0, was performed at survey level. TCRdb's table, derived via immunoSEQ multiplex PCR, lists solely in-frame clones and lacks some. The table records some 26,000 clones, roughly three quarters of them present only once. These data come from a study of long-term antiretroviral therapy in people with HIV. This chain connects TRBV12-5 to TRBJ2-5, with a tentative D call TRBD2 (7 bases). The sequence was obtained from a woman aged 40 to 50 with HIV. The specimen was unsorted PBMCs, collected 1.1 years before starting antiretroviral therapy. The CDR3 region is CASGSTRGGTQYF. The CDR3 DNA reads TGTGCTAGTGGTTCCACAAGGGGGGGGACCCAGTACTTC.